This is a list of T cell receptor beta chains from one sample in a study of blood T cell repertoires in COVID-19. Only in-frame clones appear in the TCRdb table, and some are missing; sequencing was by immunoSEQ multiplex PCR. The top ten hold 1.5% to 2% of the sample, which has 310,000 or so clones, about 82% seen once. What was sequenced was peripheral blood. The source is a woman between 45 and 60 years old with acute or convalescent COVID-19. Both conserved end residues are part of each CDR3. D genes are given only for firm matches. Expanded clones are given a class, and other clones once, few, many or no size at all.

size,V,J,D,DNA,CDR3
NA,TRBV6-5,TRBJ2-1,TRBD1,TGTGCCAGCAGTCACAGCCAGGGGGCTGATGAGCAGTTCTTC,CASSHSQGADEQFF
NA,TRBV7-8,TRBJ1-2,NA,TGTGCCAGCAGCTTAGGGGGGCGGAGAAGCTTCTTC,CASSLGGRRSFF
NA,TRBV24-1,TRBJ2-2,NA,TGTGCCACCAGTGGGACAGTAACGAACACCGGGGAGCTGTTTTTT,CATSGTVTNTGELFF
NA,TRBV19,TRBJ1-2,TRBD1,TGTGCCAGTAGTATATTTTTCGTCGGACAGGGGGTTGATGGCTACACCTTC,CASSIFFVGQGVDGYTF
once,TRBV4-2,TRBJ1-2,NA,TGTGCCAGCAGCCCGGCAGGACAGAGCATTGGCTACACCTTC,CASSPAGQSIGYTF
once,TRBV27,TRBJ1-5,TRBD1,TGTGCCAGCAGCCGGGCAGGGGGGCAGCCCCAGCATTTT,CASSRAGGQPQHF
NA,TRBV7-9,TRBJ1-2,TRBD1,TGTGCCAGCAGCTTAGCGGCAGGGGGGCACTATGGCTACACCTTC,CASSLAAGGHYGYTF
NA,TRBV24-1,TRBJ2-2,TRBD2,TGTGCCACCAGTGATAGCGAGCGGGAGATTTCCGGGGAGCTGTTTTTT,CATSDSEREISGELFF
NA,TRBV29-1,TRBJ2-3,NA,TGCAGCGTAACTAGGGCTGCTAGAGATACGCAGTATTTT,CSVTRAARDTQYF
NA,TRBV9,TRBJ2-1,NA,TGTGCCAGCAGCGTAGCCGGGTTGGTAAATGAGCAGTTCTTC,CASSVAGLVNEQFF
NA,TRBV24-1,TRBJ1-5,TRBD1,TGTGCCACCAGTGATAGGACAGGGAATAATCAGCCCCAGCATTTT,CATSDRTGNNQPQHF
NA,TRBV7-3,TRBJ1-1,NA,TGTGCCAGCAGCCCGGCAGGGGCCACGAACACTGAAGCTTTCTTT,CASSPAGATNTEAFF
few,TRBV4-3,TRBJ1-2,TRBD1,TGCGCCAGCAGCCAAGATCTTCACCTGGGACAGGCTGGCTACACCTTC,CASSQDLHLGQAGYTF
NA,TRBV27,TRBJ2-3,TRBD2,TGTGCCAGCAGCCAAACTAGCGGGACGGATACGCAGTATTTT,CASSQTSGTDTQYF
NA,TRBV9,TRBJ1-2,TRBD1,TGTGCCAGCAGCGGGGAGAGAGTTGGGACAGGCTATCCCTATGGCTACACCTTC,CASSGERVGTGYPYGYTF
NA,TRBV4-3,TRBJ1-5,NA,TGCGCCAGCAGCCAAACGCGAGGGGGTGATCAGCCCCAGCATTTT,CASSQTRGGDQPQHF
once,TRBV6-5,TRBJ1-6,NA,TGTGCCAGCAGTTACTCGGGCCCCGACGGTTCACCCCTCCACTTT,CASSYSGPDGSPLHF
once,TRBV21-1,TRBJ2-7,NA,TGTGCCAGCCTAGCGGGAGTTGAGGAGCAGTACTTC,CASLAGVEEQYF
NA,TRBV6-2/TRBV6-3,TRBJ1-5,NA,TGTGCCAGCAGTTACGAGCCCCGGGTGGGGCACCAGCCCCAGCATTTT,CASSYEPRVGHQPQHF
NA,TRBV7-6,TRBJ2-5,TRBD2,TGTGCCAGCAGTGTTTATCCTAGCGGGAGCTGGGGGCAAGAGACCCAGTACTTC,CASSVYPSGSWGQETQYF
NA,TRBV28,TRBJ2-5,TRBD2,TGTGCCAGCAGCCCCCCCTCGGCTAGCGGGAGAGGCGGGACCCAGTACTTC,CASSPPSASGRGGTQYF
NA,TRBV15,TRBJ2-5,TRBD2,TGTGCCACCAGAAGAAAGCGGGAGGGAGCAGAGACCCAGTACTTC,CATRRKREGAETQYF
NA,TRBV2,TRBJ1-1,NA,TGTGCCAGCAGTCGCCTGACAGGGAACACTGAAGCTTTCTTT,CASSRLTGNTEAFF
NA,TRBV6-6,TRBJ1-2,TRBD1,TGTGCCAGCAGCTTGGACAGGGGTCCTAATAACTATGGCTACACCTTC,CASSLDRGPNNYGYTF
NA,TRBV30,TRBJ2-1,NA,TGTGCCTGGAGTGTACTTGGGCGAACCTACAATGAGCAGTTCTTC,CAWSVLGRTYNEQFF
NA,TRBV7-3,TRBJ2-1,TRBD2,TGTGCCAGCAGTAATTTGGGGGGGATCTACAATGAGCAGTTCTTC,CASSNLGGIYNEQFF
NA,TRBV7-2,TRBJ2-2,TRBD1,TGTGCCAGCAGCACTGATGGGACAGGGTCCGGGGAGCTGTTTTTT,CASSTDGTGSGELFF
NA,TRBV27,TRBJ2-7,TRBD2,TGTGCCAGCAGTCCAGGGACTAGCGACTACGAGCAGTACTTC,CASSPGTSDYEQYF
NA,TRBV4-2,TRBJ2-1,NA,TGTGCCAGCAGCCAAGGAGGAGGACAGTACAATGAGCAGTTCTTC,CASSQGGGQYNEQFF
NA,TRBV24-1,TRBJ2-7,NA,TGTGCCACCAGTGATGCTACCGGGACACCCTACGAGCAGTACTTC,CATSDATGTPYEQYF
NA,TRBV11-2,TRBJ2-2,NA,TGTGCCAGCAGCTTACGACAGTTAAACACCGGGGAGCTGTTTTTT,CASSLRQLNTGELFF
NA,TRBV6-5,TRBJ1-2,NA,TGTGCCAGCAGTTACGGGGCGCTCTATGGCTACACCTTC,CASSYGALYGYTF
NA,TRBV28,TRBJ2-1,TRBD2,TGTGCCAGCAGCCCGACCGGGACTAGCGGGAGAGGGGATGAGCAGTTCTTC,CASSPTGTSGRGDEQFF
NA,TRBV7-9,TRBJ2-1,TRBD2,TGTGCCAGCAGCCTCACTCTAGCGGGAGGCCTTAATGAGCAGTTCTTC,CASSLTLAGGLNEQFF
NA,TRBV20-1,TRBJ1-2,NA,TGCAGTGCTAGTACGAAGCAAGTCTATGGCTACACCTTC,CSASTKQVYGYTF
few,TRBV11-2,TRBJ1-1,NA,TGTGCCAGCAGCTCTACACAGGGGAACACTGAAGCTTTCTTT,CASSSTQGNTEAFF
once,TRBV9,TRBJ2-1,TRBD2,TGTGCCAGCAGTAGGGCTAGCGGTTACAATGAGCAGTTCTTC,CASSRASGYNEQFF
NA,TRBV2,TRBJ1-5,NA,TGTGCCAGCAGTGATACGGCAGGCCGTGGCAATCAGCCCCAGCATTTT,CASSDTAGRGNQPQHF
NA,TRBV28,TRBJ2-1,TRBD1,TGTGCCAGCAGTTTATTGGGACAGGGGACCTACAATGAGCAGTTCTTC,CASSLLGQGTYNEQFF
NA,TRBV9,TRBJ1-3,TRBD1,TGTGCCAGCAGCGCAGTTGGACAGGGTCATGACACCATATATTTT,CASSAVGQGHDTIYF
NA,TRBV1,TRBJ2-7,NA,TGCACCAGCAGCCATCCGGGACATACGTTTTACGAGCAGTACTTC,CTSSHPGHTFYEQYF
NA,TRBV7-2,TRBJ2-1,NA,TGTGCCAGCAGAGCCACCGGAGGCTTCAATGAGCAGTTCTTC,CASRATGGFNEQFF
NA,TRBV18,TRBJ1-1,NA,TGTGCCAGCTCACCCTCAGGCGGGCAGCTGGCTGAAGCTTTCTTT,CASSPSGGQLAEAFF
NA,TRBV5-4,TRBJ2-7,TRBD1,TGTGCCAGCAGCTTGTCTCCGGGACAGATCTACGAGCAGTACTTC,CASSLSPGQIYEQYF
NA,TRBV7-9,TRBJ1-4,TRBD1,TGTGCCAGCAGCCCAATTGACAGGGGGCGGGCTAATGAAAAACTGTTTTTT,CASSPIDRGRANEKLFF
NA,TRBV7-2,TRBJ1-1,NA,TGTGCCAGCAGCAAAACCCTAACGGGGGGCAGTGAAGCTTTCTTT,CASSKTLTGGSEAFF
NA,TRBV24-1,TRBJ2-1,NA,TGTGCCACCAGTGATGGGGACACCACACGAAATGAGCAGTTCTTC,CATSDGDTTRNEQFF
NA,TRBV2,TRBJ1-3,NA,TGTGCCAGCAGCTCGGTCTCTGGAAACACCATATATTTT,CASSSVSGNTIYF
NA,TRBV11-2,TRBJ1-1,NA,TGTGCCAGCAACCTTGACGGGATTGACACTGAAGCTTTCTTT,CASNLDGIDTEAFF
few,TRBV24-1,TRBJ1-2,TRBD1,TGTGCCACCGGGTCAGGGGACAGCTATGGCTACACCTTC,CATGSGDSYGYTF
NA,TRBV7-2,TRBJ2-5,NA,TGTGCCAGCAGCTTTAACCAAGAGGCCCAGTACTTC,CASSFNQEAQYF
NA,TRBV12-5,TRBJ2-1,TRBD2,TGTGCTAGTGGTTTGGGTATAGCGGGGAAGAGCTCCTACAATGAGCAGTTCTTC,CASGLGIAGKSSYNEQFF
NA,TRBV2,TRBJ2-7,TRBD1,TGTGCCAGCAGCTACGTCCCCGCAGGGGGCGAGCAGTACTTC,CASSYVPAGGEQYF
NA,TRBV30,TRBJ1-5,TRBD1,TGTGCCTGTCGGGACAGGGGGCCGGGGCAGCCCCAGCATTTT,CACRDRGPGQPQHF
NA,TRBV7-9,TRBJ2-3,NA,TGTGCCAGCAGCCCGAGGGGCGGGAACCCTAGCACAGATACGCAGTATTTT,CASSPRGGNPSTDTQYF
once,TRBV7-2,TRBJ1-1,TRBD1,TGTGCCAGCAGTTGGGACAGGAACACTGAAGCTTTCTTT,CASSWDRNTEAFF
NA,TRBV11-1,TRBJ1-2,TRBD1,TGTGCCAGCAGCACCAGAACAGGGGGCGCTGAGTATGGCTACACCTTC,CASSTRTGGAEYGYTF
NA,TRBV5-1,TRBJ2-1,NA,TGCGCCAGCAGCTTGGCAGGGGTCAATGAGCAGTTCTTC,CASSLAGVNEQFF
NA,TRBV24-1,TRBJ1-4,NA,TGTGCCACCAGTGACTCTTCGGAGGGGTATGAAAAACTGTTTTTT,CATSDSSEGYEKLFF